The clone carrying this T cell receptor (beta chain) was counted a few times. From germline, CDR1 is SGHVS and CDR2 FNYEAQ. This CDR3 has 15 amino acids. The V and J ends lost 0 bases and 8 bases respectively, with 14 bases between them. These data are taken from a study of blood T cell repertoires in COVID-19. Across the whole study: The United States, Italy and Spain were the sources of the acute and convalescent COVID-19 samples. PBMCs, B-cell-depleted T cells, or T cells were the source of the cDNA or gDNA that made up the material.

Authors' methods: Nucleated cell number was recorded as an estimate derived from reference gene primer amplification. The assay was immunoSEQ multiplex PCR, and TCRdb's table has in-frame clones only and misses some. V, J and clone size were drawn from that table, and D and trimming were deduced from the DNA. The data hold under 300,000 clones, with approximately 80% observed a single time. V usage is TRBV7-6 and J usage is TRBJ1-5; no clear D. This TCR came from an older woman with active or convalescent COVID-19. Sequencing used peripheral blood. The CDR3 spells CASSLAAGLAEPQHF. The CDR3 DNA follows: TGTGCCAGCAGCTTAGCAGCGGGTCTGGCGGAGCCCCAGCATTTT. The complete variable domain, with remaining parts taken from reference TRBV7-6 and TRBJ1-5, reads GAGVSQSPRYKVTKRGQDVALRCDPISGHVSLYWYRQALGQGPEFLTYFNYEAQQDKSGLPNDRFSAERPEGSISTLTIQRTEQRDSAMYRCASSLAAGLAEPQHFGDGTRLSIL.